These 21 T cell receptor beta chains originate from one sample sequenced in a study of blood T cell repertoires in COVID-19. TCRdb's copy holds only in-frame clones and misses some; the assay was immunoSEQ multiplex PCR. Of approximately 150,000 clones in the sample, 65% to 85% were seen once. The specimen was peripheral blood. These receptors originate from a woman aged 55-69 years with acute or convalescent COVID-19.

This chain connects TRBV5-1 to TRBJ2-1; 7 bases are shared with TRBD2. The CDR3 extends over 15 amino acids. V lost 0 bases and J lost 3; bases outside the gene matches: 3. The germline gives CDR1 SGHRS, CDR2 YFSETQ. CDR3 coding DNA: TGCGCCAGCAGCTTGGAGGGACTACTCTACAATGAGCAGTTCTTC. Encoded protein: CASSLEGLLYNEQFF.

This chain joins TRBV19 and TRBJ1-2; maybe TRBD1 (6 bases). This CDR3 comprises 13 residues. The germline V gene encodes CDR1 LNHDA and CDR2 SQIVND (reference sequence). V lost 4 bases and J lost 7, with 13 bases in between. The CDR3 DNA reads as TGTGCCAGTAGTACACAGGGTCGCGGTGGCTACACCTTC. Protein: CASSTQGRGGYTF.

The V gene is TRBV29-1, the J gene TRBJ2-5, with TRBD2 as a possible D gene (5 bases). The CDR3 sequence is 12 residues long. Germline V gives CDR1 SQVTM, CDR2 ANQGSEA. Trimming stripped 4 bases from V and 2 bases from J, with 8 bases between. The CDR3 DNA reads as TGCAGCGTTGCCCCGGGGCAAGAGACCCAGTACTTC. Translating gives CSVAPGQETQYF. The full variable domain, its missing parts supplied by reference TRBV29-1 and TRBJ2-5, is SAVISQKPSRDICQRGTSLTIQCQVDSQVTMMFWYRQQPGQSLTLIATANQGSEATYESGFVIDKFPISRPNLTFSTLTVSNMSPEDSSIYLCSVAPGQETQYFGPGTRLLVL.

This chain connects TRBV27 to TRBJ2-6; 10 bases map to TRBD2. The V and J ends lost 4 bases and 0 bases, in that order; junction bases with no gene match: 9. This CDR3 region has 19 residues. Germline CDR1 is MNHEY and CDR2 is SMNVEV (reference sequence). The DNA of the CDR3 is TGTGCCAGCAGTTCTAATAGCGGGAGGACCCGCTCTGGGGCCAACGTCCTGACTTTC. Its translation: CASSSNSGRTRSGANVLTF.

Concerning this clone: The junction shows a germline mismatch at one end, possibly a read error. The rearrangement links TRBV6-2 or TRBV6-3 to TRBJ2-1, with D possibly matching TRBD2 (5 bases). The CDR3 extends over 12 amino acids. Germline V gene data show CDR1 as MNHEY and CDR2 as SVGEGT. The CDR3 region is CASSYSSGTVLF. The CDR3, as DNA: TGTGCCAGCAGTTATTCCAGCGGCACGGTTCTCTTC.

The CDR3 DNA sequence: TGTGCCAGCAGAACCCGTTGGGGCCTTACAATGAACACTGAAGCTTTCTTT. It encodes CASRTRWGLTMNTEAFF. This chain uses TRBV27 with TRBJ1-1, with D possibly matching TRBD1 (5 bases). CDR1 is MNHEY, CDR2 SMNVEV, per germline (reference sequence). V was pared by 6 bases and J by 0 bases, with 20 bases between. The CDR3 covers 17 residues.

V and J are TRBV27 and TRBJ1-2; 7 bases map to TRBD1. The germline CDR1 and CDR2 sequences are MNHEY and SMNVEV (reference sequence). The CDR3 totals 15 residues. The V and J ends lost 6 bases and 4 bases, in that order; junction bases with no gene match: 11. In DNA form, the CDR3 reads TGTGCCAGCAGCACCAGCCCAGACAGGGCCTATGGCTACACCTTC. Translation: CASSTSPDRAYGYTF.

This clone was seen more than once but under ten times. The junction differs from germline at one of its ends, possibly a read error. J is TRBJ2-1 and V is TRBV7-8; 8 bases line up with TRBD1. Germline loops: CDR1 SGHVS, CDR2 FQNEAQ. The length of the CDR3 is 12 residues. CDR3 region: CASSLAGTGMIF. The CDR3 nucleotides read TGTGCCAGCAGCTTAGCCGGGACAGGAATGATCTTC.

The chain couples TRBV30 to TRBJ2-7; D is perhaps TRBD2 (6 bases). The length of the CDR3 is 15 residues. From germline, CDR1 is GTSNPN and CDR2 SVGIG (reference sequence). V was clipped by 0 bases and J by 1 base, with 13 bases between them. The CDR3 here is CAWSVLGDLSYEQYF. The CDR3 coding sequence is TGTGCCTGGAGTGTTTTAGGGGACTTATCCTACGAGCAGTACTTC. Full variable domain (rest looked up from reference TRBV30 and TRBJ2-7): SQTIHQWPATLVQPVGSPLSLECTVEGTSNPNLYWYRQAAGRGLQLLFYSVGIGQISSEVPQNLSASRPQDRQFILSSKKLLLSDSGFYLCAWSVLGDLSYEQYFGPGTRLTVT.

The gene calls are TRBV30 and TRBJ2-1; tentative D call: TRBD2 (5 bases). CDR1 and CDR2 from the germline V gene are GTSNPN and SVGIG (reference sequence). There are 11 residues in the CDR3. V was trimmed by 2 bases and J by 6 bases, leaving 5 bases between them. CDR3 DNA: TGTGCCTGGAGTCGGGGCAATGAGCAGTTCTTC. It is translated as CAWSRGNEQFF.

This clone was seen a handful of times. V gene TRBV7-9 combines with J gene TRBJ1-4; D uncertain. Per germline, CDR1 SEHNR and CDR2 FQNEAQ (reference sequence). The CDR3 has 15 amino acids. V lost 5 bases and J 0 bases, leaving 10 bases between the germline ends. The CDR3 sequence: CASSPHRATNEKLFF. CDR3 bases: TGTGCCAGCAGCCCACACAGAGCAACTAATGAAAAACTGTTTTTT. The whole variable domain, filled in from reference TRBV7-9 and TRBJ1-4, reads DTGVSQNPRHKITKRGQNVTFRCDPISEHNRLYWYRQTLGQGPEFLTYFQNEAQLEKSRLLSDRFSAERPKGSFSTLEIQRTEQGDSAMYLCASSPHRATNEKLFFGSGTQLSVL.

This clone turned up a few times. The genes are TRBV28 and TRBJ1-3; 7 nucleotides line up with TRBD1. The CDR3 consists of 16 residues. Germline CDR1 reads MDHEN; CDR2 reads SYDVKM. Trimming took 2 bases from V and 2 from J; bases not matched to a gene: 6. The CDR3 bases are TGTGCCAGCAGTTTAGCCCCTACAGGGGCTGGAAACACCATATATTTT. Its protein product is CASSLAPTGAGNTIYF.

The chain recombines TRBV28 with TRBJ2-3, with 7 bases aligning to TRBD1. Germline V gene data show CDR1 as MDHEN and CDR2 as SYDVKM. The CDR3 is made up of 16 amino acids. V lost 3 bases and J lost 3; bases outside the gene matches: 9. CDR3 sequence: CASSFNRGTGTDTQYF. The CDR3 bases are TGTGCCAGCAGTTTTAACAGGGGCACGGGGACAGATACGCAGTATTTT.

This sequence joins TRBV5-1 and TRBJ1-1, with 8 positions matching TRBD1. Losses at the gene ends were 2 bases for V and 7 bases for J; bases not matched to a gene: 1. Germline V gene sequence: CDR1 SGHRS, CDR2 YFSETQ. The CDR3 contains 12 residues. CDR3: CASSLGQGEAFF. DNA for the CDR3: TGCGCCAGCAGCTTAGGACAGGGTGAAGCTTTCTTT.

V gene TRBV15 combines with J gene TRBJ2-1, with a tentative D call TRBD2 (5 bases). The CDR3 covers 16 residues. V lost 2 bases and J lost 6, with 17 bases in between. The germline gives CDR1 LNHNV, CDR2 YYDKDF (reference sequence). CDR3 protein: CATSRTRTVGGNEQFF. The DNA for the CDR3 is TGTGCCACCAGCAGAACGCGGACTGTAGGCGGCAATGAGCAGTTCTTC.

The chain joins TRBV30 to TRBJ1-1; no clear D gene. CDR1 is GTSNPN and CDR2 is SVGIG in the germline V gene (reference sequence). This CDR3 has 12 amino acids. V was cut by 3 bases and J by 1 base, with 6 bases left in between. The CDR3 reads CAWSVANTEAFF. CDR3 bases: TGTGCCTGGAGCGTGGCGAACACTGAAGCTTTCTTT.

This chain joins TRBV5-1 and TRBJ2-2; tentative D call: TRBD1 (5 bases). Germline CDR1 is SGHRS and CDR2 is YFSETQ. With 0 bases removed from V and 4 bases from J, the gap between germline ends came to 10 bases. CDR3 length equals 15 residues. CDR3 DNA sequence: TGCGCCAGCAGCTTGGGGCTTGGGGCCACCGGGGAGCTGTTTTTT. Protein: CASSLGLGATGELFF.

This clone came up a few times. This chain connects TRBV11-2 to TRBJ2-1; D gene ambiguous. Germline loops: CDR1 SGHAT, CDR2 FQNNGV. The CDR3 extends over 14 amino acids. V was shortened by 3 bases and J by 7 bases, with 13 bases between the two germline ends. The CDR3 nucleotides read TGTGCCAGCAGCTTTGGCGCTAGTCGAAATGAGCAGTTCTTC. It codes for CASSFGASRNEQFF.

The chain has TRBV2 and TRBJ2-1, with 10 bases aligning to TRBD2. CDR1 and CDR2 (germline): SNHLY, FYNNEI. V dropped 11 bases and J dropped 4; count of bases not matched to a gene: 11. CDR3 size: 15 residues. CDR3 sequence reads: CAGLAGTSAYNEQFF. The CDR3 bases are TGTGCCGGCCTTGCCGGGACTAGCGCGTACAATGAGCAGTTCTTC.

CDR3 in DNA: TGTGCCAGCAGCCCCAAGGCAGGGACTGAAGCTTTCTTT. As protein: CASSPKAGTEAFF. V usage is TRBV7-9 and J usage is TRBJ1-1; D is perhaps TRBD1 (5 bases). V was shortened by 5 bases and J by 5 bases, with 12 bases between the two germline ends. The length of the CDR3 is 13 residues. The germline CDR1 and CDR2 sequences are SEHNR and FQNEAQ (reference sequence).

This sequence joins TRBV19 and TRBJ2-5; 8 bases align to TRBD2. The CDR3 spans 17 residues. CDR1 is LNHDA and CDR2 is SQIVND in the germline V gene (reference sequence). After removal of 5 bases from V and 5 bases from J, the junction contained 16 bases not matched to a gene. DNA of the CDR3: TGTGCCAGTAGTCCCACGGCGGGAGGTGTCATTATCGAGACCCAGTACTTC. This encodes CASSPTAGGVIIETQYF.